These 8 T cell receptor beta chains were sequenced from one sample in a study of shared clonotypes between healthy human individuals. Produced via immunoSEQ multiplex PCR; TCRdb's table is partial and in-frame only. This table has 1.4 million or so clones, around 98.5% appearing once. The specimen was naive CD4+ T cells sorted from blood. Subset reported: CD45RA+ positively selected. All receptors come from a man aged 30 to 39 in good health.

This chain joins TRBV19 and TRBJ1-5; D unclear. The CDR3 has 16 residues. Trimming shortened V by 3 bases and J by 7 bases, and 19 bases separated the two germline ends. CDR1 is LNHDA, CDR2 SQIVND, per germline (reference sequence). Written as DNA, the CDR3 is TGTGCCAGTAGTATCCTTCAGGACGGCCTAGGGCAGCCCCAGCATTTT. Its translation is CASSILQDGLGQPQHF.

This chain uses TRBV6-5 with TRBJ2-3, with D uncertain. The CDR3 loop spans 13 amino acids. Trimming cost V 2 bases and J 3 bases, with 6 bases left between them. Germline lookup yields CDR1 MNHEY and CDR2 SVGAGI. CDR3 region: CASSYRRTDTQYF. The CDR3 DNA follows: TGTGCCAGCAGTTACCGGCGTACAGATACGCAGTATTTT.

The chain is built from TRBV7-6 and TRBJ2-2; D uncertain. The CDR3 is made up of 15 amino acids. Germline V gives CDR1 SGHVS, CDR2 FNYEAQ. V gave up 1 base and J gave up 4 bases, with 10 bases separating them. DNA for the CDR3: TGTGCCAGCAGCTTAGATATAGGAAGCACCGGGGAGCTGTTTTTT. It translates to CASSLDIGSTGELFF.

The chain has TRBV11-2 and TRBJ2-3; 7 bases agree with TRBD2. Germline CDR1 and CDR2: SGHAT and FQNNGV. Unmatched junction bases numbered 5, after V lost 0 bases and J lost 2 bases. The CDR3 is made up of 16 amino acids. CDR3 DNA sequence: TGTGCCAGCAGCTTAGATCAAGCGGGGACCACAGATACGCAGTATTTT. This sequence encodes CASSLDQAGTTDTQYF.

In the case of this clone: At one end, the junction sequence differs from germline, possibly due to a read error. The CDR3 is CASSSTLAGYQETQYF. For the CDR3, the DNA is TGTGCTAGCAGCTCGACACTAGCGGGCTACCAAGAGACCCAGTACTTC. The chain has TRBV7-7 and TRBJ2-5; 9 bases are shared with TRBD2. The CDR3 extends over 16 amino acids. Per the germline V gene, CDR1 is SSHAT and CDR2 is FNYEAQ (reference sequence).

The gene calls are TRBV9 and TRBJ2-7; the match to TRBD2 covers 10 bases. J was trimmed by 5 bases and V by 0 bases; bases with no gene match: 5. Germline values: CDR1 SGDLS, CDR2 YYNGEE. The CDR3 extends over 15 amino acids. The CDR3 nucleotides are TGTGCCAGCAGCGTAGCTGGGACTAGCGTCAACGAGCAGTACTTC. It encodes CASSVAGTSVNEQYF.

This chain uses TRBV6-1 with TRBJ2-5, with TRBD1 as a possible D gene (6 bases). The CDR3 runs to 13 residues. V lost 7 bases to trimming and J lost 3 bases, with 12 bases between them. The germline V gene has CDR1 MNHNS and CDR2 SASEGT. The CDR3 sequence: CASTRTAEETQYF. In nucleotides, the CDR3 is TGTGCCAGCACCCGGACAGCTGAAGAGACCCAGTACTTC.

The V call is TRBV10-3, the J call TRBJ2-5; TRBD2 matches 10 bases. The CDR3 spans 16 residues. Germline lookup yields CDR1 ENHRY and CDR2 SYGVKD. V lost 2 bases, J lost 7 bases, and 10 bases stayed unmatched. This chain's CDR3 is CAISERASGSVGTQYF. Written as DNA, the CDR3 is TGTGCCATCAGTGAGCGGGCTAGCGGGAGCGTGGGGACCCAGTACTTC.